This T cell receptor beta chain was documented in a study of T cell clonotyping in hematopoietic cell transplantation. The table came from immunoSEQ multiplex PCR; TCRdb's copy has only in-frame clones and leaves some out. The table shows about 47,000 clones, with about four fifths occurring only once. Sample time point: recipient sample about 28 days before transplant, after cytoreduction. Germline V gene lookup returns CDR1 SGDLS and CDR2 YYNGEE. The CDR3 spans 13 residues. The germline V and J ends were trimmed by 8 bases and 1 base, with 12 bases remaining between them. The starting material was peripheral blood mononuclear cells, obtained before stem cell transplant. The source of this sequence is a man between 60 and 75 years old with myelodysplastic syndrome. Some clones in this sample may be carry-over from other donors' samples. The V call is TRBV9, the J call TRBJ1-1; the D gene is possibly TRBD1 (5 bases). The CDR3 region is CASSTDPNTEAFF. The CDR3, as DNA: TGTGCCAGTTCGACAGATCCGAACACTGAAGCTTTCTTT.